This T cell receptor beta chain was found in a study of early T cells in non-severe SARS-CoV-2 infection. The CDR3 runs to 14 residues. The trim removed 4 bases at V and 6 bases at J, leaving 4 bases unmatched. The V gene's germline CDR1 is SGHRS and CDR2 YFSETQ. The TCR library protocol attached unique molecular identifiers to the individual cDNA molecules. TCRdb redid the calling of the 5' RACE reads with MiXCR, one entry per CDR3 protein. This sample has some 56,000 distinct CDR3 sequences, with 10% to 13% found just once. This clonotype was sampled from an adult who was a healthcare worker with PCR-confirmed SARS-CoV-2 infection or an uninfected control (not recorded which). Sequencing was performed on whole blood. This rearrangement joins TRBV5-1 to TRBJ2-1; TRBD2 matches 10 bases. Written as DNA, the CDR3 is TGCGCCAGCAGCGAATCTAGCGGGAGCAATGAGCAGTTCTTC. Translation: CASSESSGSNEQFF.